A single sample is the source of the 5 T cell receptor beta chains below, sequenced in a study of response to subunit inactivated influenza vaccine. TCRdb recomputed calls from the RT-PCR reads with MiXCR, one row per CDR3 protein. Of about 540,000 distinct CDR3 sequences listed, roughly 23% are singletons. The same sample was also used in a study of T cells expressing NK-cell markers. Per that study: In generating TCR beta cDNA, 5'RACE template switching with UMIs was used.

The source material was CD4+ T cells sorted from PBMCs, sampled 12 days after vaccination. The origin of the receptors is a man aged 50 to 60 who received an inactivated influenza vaccine.

The chain is built from TRBV14 and TRBJ2-1, with TRBD2 identical over 14 bases. This CDR3 region has 15 residues. After removal of 4 bases from V and 8 bases from J, the junction contained 4 bases not matched to a gene. Germline CDR1 SGHDN, CDR2 FVKESK. The CDR3 is CASSRLGLAGDEQFF. The CDR3 coding sequence is TGTGCCAGCAGCCGGCTGGGACTAGCGGGAGATGAGCAGTTCTTC.

Many counts were recorded for this clonotype. The gene calls are TRBV7-2 and TRBJ2-5; 8 nucleotides align to TRBD2. The CDR3 loop spans 12 amino acids. Trimming cost V 2 bases and J 7 bases; bases outside gene matches: 0. Germline CDR1 and CDR2: SGHTA and FQGNSA. CDR3: CASSLTSGTQYF. The CDR3 DNA reads as TGTGCCAGCAGCTTAACTAGCGGGACCCAGTACTTC.

The chain combines TRBV6-2 or TRBV6-3 with TRBJ2-7; the D gene could be TRBD1 or TRBD2 (5 bases each). In germline, CDR1 is MNHEY, CDR2 SVGEGT. The CDR3 consists of 12 residues. Trimming removed 5 bases from V and 12 bases from J, with 17 bases in between. The CDR3 reads CASSTGDRRSYF. The CDR3 DNA sequence: TGTGCCAGCAGTACCGGGGACCGGCGGTCGTACTTC.

This clonotype was detected only a few times. The rearrangement joins TRBV20-1 to TRBJ2-5; 10 nucleotides agree with TRBD1. The CDR3 consists of 13 residues. CDR1 is DFQATT and CDR2 is SNEGSKA in the germline V gene (reference sequence). J gave up 4 bases and V 6 bases, and 5 bases lay outside the gene matches. The CDR3 region has the DNA TGCAGTGCCAGGACAGGGGGATTAGAGACCCAGTACTTC. Translated, it gives CSARTGGLETQYF.

A word on this clonotype: A read error may explain this, as a much larger clone is one base away. The conserved final phenylalanine or tryptophan is absent from the CDR3, which likely points to a read error. The rearrangement links TRBV5-6 to TRBJ2-3; D unresolved. Germline CDR1 SGHDT, CDR2 YYEEEE. The CDR3 covers 14 residues. V was trimmed by 5 bases and J by 0 bases, leaving 10 bases between them. The CDR3 nucleotides read TGTGCCAGCAGTAGGACGGCTAGCACAGATACGCAGTATTAT. The encoded protein is CASSRTASTDTQYY.